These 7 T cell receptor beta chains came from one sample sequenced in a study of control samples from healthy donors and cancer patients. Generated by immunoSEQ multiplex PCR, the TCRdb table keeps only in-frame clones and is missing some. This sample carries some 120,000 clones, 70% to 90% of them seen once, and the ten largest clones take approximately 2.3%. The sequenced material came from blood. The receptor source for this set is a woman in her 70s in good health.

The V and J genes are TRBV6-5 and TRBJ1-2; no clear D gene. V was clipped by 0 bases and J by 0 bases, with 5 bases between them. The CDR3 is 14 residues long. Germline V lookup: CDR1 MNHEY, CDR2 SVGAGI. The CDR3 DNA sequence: TGTGCCAGCAGTTACTCGAGCGCTAACTATGGCTACACCTTC. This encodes CASSYSSANYGYTF.

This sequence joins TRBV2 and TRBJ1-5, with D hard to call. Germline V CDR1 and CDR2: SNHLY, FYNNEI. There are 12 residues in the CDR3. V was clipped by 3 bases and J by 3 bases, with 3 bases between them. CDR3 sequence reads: CASSDVNQPQHF. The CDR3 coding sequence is TGTGCCAGCAGTGACGTCAATCAGCCCCAGCATTTT.

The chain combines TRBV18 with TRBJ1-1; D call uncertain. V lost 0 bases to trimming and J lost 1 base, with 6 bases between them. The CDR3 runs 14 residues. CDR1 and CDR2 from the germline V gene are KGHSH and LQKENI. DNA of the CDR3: TGTGCCAGCTCACCACCATCCGGGAACACTGAAGCTTTCTTT. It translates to CASSPPSGNTEAFF.

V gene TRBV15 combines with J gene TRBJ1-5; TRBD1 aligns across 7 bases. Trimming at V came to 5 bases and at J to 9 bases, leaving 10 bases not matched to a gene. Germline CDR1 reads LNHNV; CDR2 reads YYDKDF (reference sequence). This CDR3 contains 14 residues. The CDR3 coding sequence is TGTGCCACCAGCGTACGCAGGGGGACGGTGCCCCAGCATTTT. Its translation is CATSVRRGTVPQHF.

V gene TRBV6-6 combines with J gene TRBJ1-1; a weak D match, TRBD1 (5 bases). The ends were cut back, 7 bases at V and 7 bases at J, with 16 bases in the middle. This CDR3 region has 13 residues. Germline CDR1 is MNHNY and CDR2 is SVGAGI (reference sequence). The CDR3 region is CASTLESGIEAFF. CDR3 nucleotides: TGTGCCAGCACCCTAGAGTCAGGGATTGAAGCTTTCTTT.

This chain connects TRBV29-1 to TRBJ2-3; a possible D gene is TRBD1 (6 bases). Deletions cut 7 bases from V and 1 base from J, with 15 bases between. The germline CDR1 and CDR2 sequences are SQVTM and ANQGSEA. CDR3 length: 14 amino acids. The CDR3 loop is CSAEGGRGTDTQYF. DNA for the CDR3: TGCAGCGCGGAAGGGGGTAGGGGCACAGATACGCAGTATTTT.

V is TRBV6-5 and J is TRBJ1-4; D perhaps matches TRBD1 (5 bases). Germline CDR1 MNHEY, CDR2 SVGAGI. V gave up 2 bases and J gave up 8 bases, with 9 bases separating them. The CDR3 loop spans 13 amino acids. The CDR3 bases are TGTGCCAGCAGTTACCAGGGTTACGAAAAACTGTTTTTT. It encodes CASSYQGYEKLFF.